The 12 T cell receptor beta chains given below trace back to one sample, sequenced in a study of T cells after yellow fever vaccination. TCRdb itself ran the 5' RACE reads through MiXCR, one entry per CDR3 protein. In the table there are hundreds of thousands of distinct CDR3 sequences, around 17% of which are singletons. Material: PBMCs, obtained 5 days after the first yellow fever vaccination. These receptors originate from a man aged 18-30 years who received the YFV17D yellow fever vaccine.

This clonotype was recorded a few times. The rearrangement joins TRBV20-1 to TRBJ1-2; no reliable D call. This CDR3 comprises 12 residues. Trimming pared 0 bases from V and 5 bases from J, leaving 7 bases between. Germline CDR1 and CDR2: DFQATT and SNEGSKA (reference sequence). This chain's CDR3 is CSARDEDYGYTF. Written as DNA, the CDR3 is TGCAGTGCTAGAGATGAAGATTATGGCTACACCTTC.

Only a few counts were recorded for this clonotype. The genes are TRBV28 and TRBJ2-1; D call uncertain. The CDR3 is 16 residues long. CDR1 is MDHEN, CDR2 SYDVKM, per germline. V was trimmed by 1 base and J by 1 base, leaving 11 bases between them. Here the CDR3 DNA reads TGTGCCAGCAGTTTATCGCCCTCTAAATCCTACAATGAGCAGTTCTTC. It yields the protein CASSLSPSKSYNEQFF.

This clonotype was recorded only once. V is TRBV23-1 and J is TRBJ2-7; 14 bases are shared with TRBD2. TRBV23-1 has ORF status, its function being uncertain. With V trimmed by 0 bases and J by 7 bases, 2 bases remained unmatched. The CDR3 has 15 residues. The CDR3 reads CASSQSTSGGAEQYF. CDR3 nucleotide sequence: TGCGCCAGCAGTCAATCGACTAGCGGGGGGGCAGAGCAGTACTTC.

The chain recombines TRBV4-3 with TRBJ2-1; 8 nucleotides align to TRBD2. CDR1 and CDR2 from the germline V gene are LGHNA and YSLEER. This CDR3 region has 17 residues. V lost 3 bases and J lost 8; bases outside the gene matches: 15. CDR3 sequence reads: CASSQVPSGGAGDEQFF. CDR3 nucleotide sequence: TGCGCCAGCAGCCAGGTGCCATCCGGGGGGGCCGGGGATGAGCAGTTCTTC.

The chain joins TRBV7-9 to TRBJ1-6; D is unclear. V was cut by 0 bases and J by 7 bases, with 10 bases left in between. CDR3 size: 15 residues. Germline V gene data show CDR1 as SEHNR and CDR2 as FQNEAQ (reference sequence). CDR3 sequence: CASSLAGRPNSPLHF. The CDR3 bases are TGTGCCAGCAGCTTAGCAGGACGGCCAAATTCACCCCTCCACTTT.

The CDR3, as DNA: TGTGCCAGCAGCGTAGTTCCTAAAGGGGGAGAAGCTTTCTTT. This translates into CASSVVPKGGEAFF. The chain joins TRBV9 to TRBJ1-1; D is perhaps TRBD1 (6 bases). This CDR3 is 14 amino acids long. V was pared by 0 bases and J by 8 bases, with 14 bases between. Per germline, CDR1 SGDLS and CDR2 YYNGEE.

V gene TRBV6-2 or TRBV6-3 combines with J gene TRBJ1-1; unclear D gene. Germline V gene data show CDR1 as MNHEY and CDR2 as SVGEGT. Trimming took off 5 bases at V and 1 base at J, with 17 bases between the two ends. The CDR3 is 16 amino acids. CDR3 sequence (DNA): TGTGCCAGCAGTCCTAGCAGGTGGCGGAGGAACACTGAAGCTTTCTTT. Protein product: CASSPSRWRRNTEAFF.

The sample holds a few counts of this clonotype. V is TRBV5-1 and J is TRBJ2-4, with D possibly matching TRBD1 (6 bases). Germline CDR1 reads SGHRS; CDR2 reads YFSETQ. Between the trimmed V and J ends, which lost 2 bases and 15 bases, there was a span of 18 bases. The CDR3 runs to 13 residues. CDR3 sequence reads: CASSFGYRDTVYF. The CDR3 DNA reads TGCGCCAGCAGCTTTGGGTACCGGGACACGGTGTACTTC.

This CDR3 reads CASSNRGAGANVLTF. For the CDR3, the DNA is TGTGCCAGCAGCAACAGGGGGGCTGGGGCCAACGTCCTGACTTTC. V is TRBV7-6 and J is TRBJ2-6, with 8 nucleotides matching TRBD1. The CDR3 is 15 residues long. V shed 5 bases and J 2 bases; nucleotides not matched to a gene: 2. Germline assignment: CDR1 SGHVS and CDR2 FNYEAQ.

This clonotype was seen a handful of times. The chain has TRBV6-2 or TRBV6-3 and TRBJ1-1, with D maybe TRBD1 (5 bases). Trimming left V 7 bases short and J 1 base short, with 10 bases between. The CDR3 has 13 amino acids. Germline lookup yields CDR1 MNHEY and CDR2 SVGEGT. CDR3 loop: CASMDTRNTEAFF. CDR3 in DNA: TGTGCCAGCATGGACACGCGGAACACTGAAGCTTTCTTT.

This clonotype was recorded many times. V is TRBV4-3 and J is TRBJ2-1; possibly TRBD1 for D (5 bases). Germline V gene lookup returns CDR1 LGHNA and CDR2 YSLEER. Trimming stripped 1 base from V and 7 bases from J, with 11 bases between. The CDR3 contains 14 residues. The chain's CDR3 is CASSQAGRVNEQFF. In DNA form, the CDR3 reads TGCGCCAGCAGCCAAGCTGGCAGGGTAAATGAGCAGTTCTTC.

This chain joins TRBV25-1 and TRBJ1-1; no clear D. The CDR3 is 14 residues long. V dropped 3 bases and J dropped 1 base, with 9 bases sitting between them. CDR1 is MGHDK, CDR2 SYGVNS, per germline. The CDR3 is CASSDPPPNTEAFF. CDR3 sequence (DNA): TGTGCCAGCAGTGATCCCCCACCGAACACTGAAGCTTTCTTT.